The text below deals with one T cell receptor (beta chain). Libraries were prepared by immunoSEQ multiplex PCR; TCRdb keeps only in-frame clonotypes and omits some of them. The table includes tens of thousands of clones, approximately 93% detected once. This sample was included in a study of technical replicates of blood from a handful of donors. CDR3 length: 11 amino acids. The V segment lost 8 bases and the J segment 7 bases; nucleotides outside the gene matches: 4. The germline gives CDR1 MNHEY, CDR2 SVGAGI. The rearrangement links TRBV6-5 to TRBJ1-2; TRBD1 matches 7 bases. Sequences were obtained from T cells isolated from PBMCs. This sequence was found in a human donor in good health. CDR3 nucleotides: TGTGCCAGCGGGAACAGGGGTGGCTACACCTTC. Its protein is CASGNRGGYTF.